This entry lists 24 T cell receptor beta chains sequenced from one sample in a study of cytomegalovirus exposure and HLA in healthy donors. This PCR relied on a set of 60 Vbeta primers and 13 Jbeta primers. This table comes from immunoSEQ multiplex PCR, and its TCRdb copy is limited to in-frame clones, with some not included. The top ten clones hold 3.5% to 4% of a sample with about 270,000 clones, about nine tenths of them seen once. Sequenced sample: PBMCs. These receptors all stem from a man aged 35-49 years in good health and CMV-seropositive.

The V gene is TRBV2, the J gene TRBJ2-1; D is possibly TRBD2 (6 bases). CDR1 is SNHLY and CDR2 is FYNNEI in the germline V gene. Trimming left V 6 bases short and J 2 bases short, with 14 bases between. The CDR3 sequence is 15 residues long. CDR3 DNA: TGTGCCAGCAGGGATCTAGCGCGAGCCTACAATGAGCAGTTCTTC. Amino acid sequence: CASRDLARAYNEQFF.

On this clone: This CDR3 is also generated by other DNA sequences in the sample. The gene calls are TRBV11-3 and TRBJ2-7, with D possibly being TRBD1 (5 bases). This CDR3 has 13 amino acids. Germline CDR1 SGHNT, CDR2 YENEEA. Trimming took off 1 base at V and 3 bases at J, with 7 bases between the two ends. The CDR3 coding sequence is TGTGCCAGCAGCTTAGGGACACTCTACGAGCAGTACTTC. As protein: CASSLGTLYEQYF.

The V gene is TRBV5-1, the J gene TRBJ2-3, with 7 bases fitting TRBD2. Looked up from germline, CDR1 is SGHRS and CDR2 is YFSETQ. This CDR3 has 18 amino acids. V gave up 4 bases and J gave up 0 bases; unmatched junction bases: 14. The chain's CDR3 is CASSKYAGDVPSTDTQYF. In nucleotides, the CDR3 is TGCGCCAGCAGCAAATACGCGGGAGATGTTCCTAGCACAGATACGCAGTATTTT.

The chain has TRBV11-2 and TRBJ2-1; a possible D gene is TRBD2 (6 bases). V gave up 1 base and J gave up 7 bases, with 26 bases separating them. CDR1 is SGHAT, CDR2 FQNNGV, per germline. The CDR3 length is 19 residues. The CDR3 spells CASSLVSSPGLHAPNEQFF. The CDR3 DNA reads as TGTGCCAGCAGCTTAGTCTCCTCCCCGGGACTTCACGCCCCTAATGAGCAGTTCTTC.

The CDR3 spells CSVVDRMEFNTEAFF. In nucleotides, the CDR3 is TGCAGCGTTGTCGACAGGATGGAATTCAACACTGAAGCTTTCTTT. The J gene is TRBJ1-1, the V gene TRBV29-1, with D possibly being TRBD1 (6 bases). The CDR3 extends over 15 amino acids. Germline V lookup: CDR1 SQVTM, CDR2 ANQGSEA. V was shortened by 4 bases and J by 2 bases, with 17 bases between the two germline ends.

The chain recombines TRBV4-1 with TRBJ2-5, with 7 bases identical to TRBD2. CDR1 is MGHRA and CDR2 is YSYEKL in the germline V gene. This CDR3 comprises 14 residues. With V trimmed by 0 bases and J by 4 bases, 2 bases remained unmatched. The CDR3 reads CASSQESGGETQYF. DNA of the CDR3: TGCGCCAGCAGCCAAGAGTCGGGAGGAGAGACCCAGTACTTC.

The chain carries TRBV29-1 and TRBJ1-4; D ambiguous. The V end lost 0 bases, the J end lost 8 bases, and 10 bases lay between the germline ends. The CDR3 extends over 13 amino acids. Germline CDR1 reads SQVTM; CDR2 reads ANQGSEA. The CDR3 sequence is CSVEDGTEEKLFF. In DNA, the CDR3 is TGCAGCGTTGAAGATGGTACAGAGGAAAAACTGTTTTTT.

The genes are TRBV18 and TRBJ2-7; 12 positions agree with TRBD2. The CDR3 is made up of 18 amino acids. The junction had 12 bases not matched to a gene; V was cut back by 1 base and J by 5 bases. CDR1 is KGHSH and CDR2 is LQKENI in the germline V gene. This chain's CDR3 is CASSPHPSGRALFHEQYF. In DNA, the CDR3 is TGTGCCAGCTCACCACATCCTAGCGGGAGGGCCTTATTCCACGAGCAGTACTTC.

The rearrangement links TRBV11-2 to TRBJ2-7; 8 positions agree with TRBD2. Germline V gene sequence: CDR1 SGHAT, CDR2 FQNNGV. J gave up 2 bases and V 6 bases, and 9 bases lay outside the gene matches. The CDR3 is 15 residues long. The CDR3 DNA reads TGTGCCAGCAGTTCACTGACTAGCGTCGCCTACGAGCAGTACTTC. It is translated as CASSSLTSVAYEQYF.

V is TRBV25-1 and J is TRBJ2-1; a weak D match, TRBD2 (6 bases). The CDR3 is 14 amino acids. Germline V gene data show CDR1 as MGHDK and CDR2 as SYGVNS. The ends were cut back, 5 bases at V and 4 bases at J, with 12 bases in the middle. CDR3 in amino acids: CASSRPGLYNEQFF. CDR3 nucleotide sequence: TGTGCCAGCAGTCGACCGGGACTTTACAATGAGCAGTTCTTC.

This clone was seen a handful of times. This rearrangement joins TRBV6-1 to TRBJ1-1, with 8 nucleotides matching TRBD1. V shed 1 base and J 1 base; nucleotides not matched to a gene: 8. The CDR3 sequence is 17 residues long. The germline V gene has CDR1 MNHNS and CDR2 SASEGT. CDR3 DNA: TGTGCCAGCAGTGAAGGGTACAGGGGGGTGGGGAACACTGAAGCTTTCTTT. It codes for CASSEGYRGVGNTEAFF.

The chain links TRBV4-1 to TRBJ2-7; 13 nucleotides line up with TRBD2. Germline CDR1 is MGHRA and CDR2 is YSYEKL. This CDR3 comprises 17 residues. V lost 0 bases and J lost 2; bases outside the gene matches: 4. The chain's CDR3 is CASSQDLGTSGAYEQYF. Written as DNA, the CDR3 is TGCGCCAGCAGCCAAGATTTAGGGACTAGCGGGGCCTACGAGCAGTACTTC.

The table lists this clone with a count of one. The J gene is TRBJ1-2, the V gene TRBV27; TRBD1 matches 11 bases. There are 19 residues in the CDR3. Germline CDR1 and CDR2: MNHEY and SMNVEV (reference sequence). The trim removed 6 bases at V and 0 bases at J, leaving 15 bases unmatched. CDR3 DNA sequence: TGTGCCAGCAGAACATACGTACCGGGACAGGGGGAAACTAACTATGGCTACACCTTC. Amino acids: CASRTYVPGQGETNYGYTF.

This clone was counted once. The CDR3: CASSARTGAYNEQFF. CDR3 bases: TGTGCCAGCAGTGCAAGGACAGGGGCCTACAATGAGCAGTTCTTC. The V and J genes are TRBV25-1 and TRBJ2-1; 9 bases match TRBD1. V shed 4 bases, J shed 2 bases, and the junction held 3 bases outside the gene matches. This CDR3 has 15 amino acids. Per the germline V gene, CDR1 is MGHDK and CDR2 is SYGVNS.

The chain recombines TRBV27 with TRBJ2-2, with 7 bases aligning to TRBD1. This CDR3 region has 15 residues. V dropped 1 base and J dropped 6; count of bases not matched to a gene: 5. Germline CDR1 MNHEY, CDR2 SMNVEV (reference sequence). DNA for the CDR3: TGTGCCAGCAGTTTATACAGGGGTGGGGCCGGGGAGCTGTTTTTT. Its protein product is CASSLYRGGAGELFF.

The rearrangement links TRBV27 to TRBJ1-5; 8 bases agree with TRBD1. The CDR3 runs to 16 residues. CDR1 and CDR2 (germline): MNHEY, SMNVEV (reference sequence). J was trimmed by 0 bases and V by 5 bases; bases with no gene match: 6. For the CDR3, the DNA is TGTGCCAGCAGTGAAACAGGGGGTTATAGCAATCAGCCCCAGCATTTT. Its protein is CASSETGGYSNQPQHF.

The chain recombines TRBV11-3 with TRBJ1-2; the match to TRBD1 covers 8 bases. This CDR3 region has 16 residues. V shed 5 bases, J shed 5 bases, and the junction held 13 bases outside the gene matches. Germline V gene sequence: CDR1 SGHNT, CDR2 YENEEA. The CDR3 region is CASSLIGDRKLYGYTF. CDR3 DNA: TGTGCCAGCAGCCTTATAGGGGACAGGAAACTTTATGGCTACACCTTC.

The V gene is TRBV18, the J gene TRBJ1-5; D remains unclear. The V end was cut by 1 base, the J end by 3 bases, with 10 bases between. The CDR3 has 15 residues. In germline, CDR1 is KGHSH, CDR2 LQKENI. CDR3 region: CASSPLRADNQPQHF. CDR3 DNA sequence: TGTGCCAGCTCACCACTGAGGGCGGACAATCAGCCCCAGCATTTT.

The chain carries TRBV27 and TRBJ1-1; maybe TRBD1 (6 bases). The germline V gene has CDR1 MNHEY and CDR2 SMNVEV (reference sequence). V was pared by 1 base and J by 5 bases, with 11 bases between. The CDR3 is made up of 14 amino acids. CDR3 DNA sequence: TGTGCCAGCAGTTTATTAGGGGGTGGGACTGAAGCTTTCTTT. Translation: CASSLLGGGTEAFF.

J is TRBJ2-7 and V is TRBV27; a possible D gene is TRBD2 (7 bases). Germline CDR1 and CDR2: MNHEY and SMNVEV (reference sequence). The CDR3 contains 13 residues. Trimming left V 7 bases short and J 3 bases short, with 13 bases between. CDR3 amino acids: CASTLRGGYEQYF. CDR3 DNA sequence: TGTGCCAGCACCCTAAGGGGGGGCTACGAGCAGTACTTC.

CDR3: CASSLERSMNTEAFF. The CDR3 region has the DNA TGTGCCAGCAGCTTAGAGAGGTCTATGAACACTGAAGCTTTCTTT. This sequence joins TRBV7-9 and TRBJ1-1; D remains unclear. Looked up from germline, CDR1 is SEHNR and CDR2 is FQNEAQ (reference sequence). CDR3 size: 15 residues. V dropped 1 base and J dropped 0 bases, with 9 bases sitting between them.

The table lists this clone with a few counts. This rearrangement joins TRBV5-1 to TRBJ2-7; D unresolved. The CDR3 runs to 14 residues. V was shortened by 0 bases and J by 5 bases, with 12 bases between the two germline ends. Germline CDR1 reads SGHRS; CDR2 reads YFSETQ. CDR3: CASSLGHRSDEQYF. CDR3 coding DNA: TGCGCCAGCAGCTTGGGACACCGGTCCGACGAGCAGTACTTC.

The chain recombines TRBV27 with TRBJ2-4; 9 bases fit TRBD2. The ends lost 0 bases at V and 2 bases at J; junction bases unmatched: 5. Germline V CDR1 and CDR2: MNHEY, SMNVEV (reference sequence). The CDR3 covers 17 residues. In nucleotides, the CDR3 is TGTGCCAGCAGTTTATCGGGTCTAGCGGGAACCAAAAACATTCAGTACTTC. It yields the protein CASSLSGLAGTKNIQYF.

The chain is built from TRBV5-1 and TRBJ2-3, with 7 bases identical to TRBD1. Trimming took 0 bases from V and 0 from J; bases not matched to a gene: 10. CDR3 size: 18 residues. Germline loops: CDR1 SGHRS, CDR2 YFSETQ. CDR3 coding DNA: TGCGCCAGCAGCTTGGAGGGACAGCCTCTGACTAGCACAGATACGCAGTATTTT. Protein: CASSLEGQPLTSTDTQYF.